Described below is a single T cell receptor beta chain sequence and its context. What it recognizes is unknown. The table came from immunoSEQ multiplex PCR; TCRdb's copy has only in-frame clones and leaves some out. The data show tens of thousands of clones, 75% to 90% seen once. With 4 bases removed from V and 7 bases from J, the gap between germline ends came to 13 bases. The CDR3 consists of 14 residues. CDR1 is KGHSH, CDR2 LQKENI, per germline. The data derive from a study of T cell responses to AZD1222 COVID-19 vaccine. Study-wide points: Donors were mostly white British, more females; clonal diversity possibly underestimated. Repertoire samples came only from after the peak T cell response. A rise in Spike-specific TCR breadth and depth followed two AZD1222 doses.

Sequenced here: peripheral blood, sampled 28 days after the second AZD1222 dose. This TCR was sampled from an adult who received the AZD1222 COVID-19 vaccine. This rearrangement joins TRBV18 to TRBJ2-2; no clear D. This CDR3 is CASSLTLYSGELFF. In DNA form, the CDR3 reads TGTGCCAGCTCACTGACCCTTTATAGCGGGGAGCTGTTTTTT.